Only a few counts were recorded for the clone carrying this T cell receptor beta chain. A second PCR, run for 7 to 11 cycles, used a sample-barcoded 5' primer plus a J-beta primer mix. TCRdb independently ran MiXCR on the 5' RACE reads; one entry per CDR3 protein. The sample carries about 780,000 distinct CDR3 sequences, around 25% recorded once. These data come from a study of blood T cells in healthy people across ages. Trimming cost V 6 bases and J 5 bases, with 16 bases left between them. The CDR3 sequence is 13 residues long. Looked up from germline, CDR1 is DFQATT and CDR2 is SNEGSKA (reference sequence). Separately, the same data were catalogued under a study of T cells of mothers and their children.

Sequences were obtained from blood. The rearrangement uses TRBV20-1 and TRBJ2-5, with D possibly being TRBD1 or TRBD2 (5 bases each). The clonotype originates from a boy aged 5-17 years in good health. DNA of the CDR3: TGCAGTGCCCCGGTTCGACGGGGCGAGACCCAGTACTTC. Translating it yields CSAPVRRGETQYF.